These 18 T cell receptor beta chains were all obtained from the same sample, sequenced in a study of blood T cell repertoires in COVID-19. This table comes from immunoSEQ multiplex PCR, and its TCRdb copy is limited to in-frame clones, with some not included. Here the sample spans around 250,000 clones, around nine tenths being singletons. Sequenced material: peripheral blood. These receptors originate from a woman between 70 and 85 years old with active or convalescent COVID-19.

This clone was seen just once. The chain joins TRBV15 to TRBJ1-6; D is undetermined. V dropped 0 bases and J dropped 7 bases, with 10 bases sitting between them. The CDR3 runs to 15 residues. Per germline, CDR1 LNHNV and CDR2 YYDKDF (reference sequence). The chain's CDR3 is CATSRERARNSPLHF. CDR3 DNA: TGTGCCACCAGCAGAGAGAGGGCAAGGAATTCACCCCTCCACTTT.

The gene calls are TRBV5-6 and TRBJ1-5, with D unresolved. CDR1 SGHDT and CDR2 YYEEEE come from the germline V gene. Trimming took off 4 bases at V and 3 bases at J, with 8 bases between the two ends. This CDR3 has 13 residues. CDR3 bases: TGTGCCAGCAGCCCGAGAACCAATCAGCCCCAGCATTTT. The encoded protein is CASSPRTNQPQHF.

The V call is TRBV28, the J call TRBJ2-7; 7 bases agree with TRBD1. In germline, CDR1 is MDHEN, CDR2 SYDVKM. Unmatched junction bases numbered 1, after V lost 5 bases and J lost 6 bases. CDR3 length: 11 residues. In DNA form, the CDR3 reads TGTGCCAGCAGTAACAGGGGCGAGCAGTACTTC. Amino acids: CASSNRGEQYF.

The rearrangement joins TRBV24-1 to TRBJ2-1, with 10 bases that match TRBD1. The CDR3 contains 16 residues. V gave up 4 bases and J gave up 2 bases; unmatched junction bases: 4. Germline V lookup: CDR1 KGHDR, CDR2 SFDVKD. CDR3 protein: CATSDTDRGTYNEQFF. The DNA for the CDR3 is TGTGCCACCAGTGACACGGACAGGGGGACCTACAATGAGCAGTTCTTC.

This clone was seen more than once but under ten times. The chain combines TRBV4-3 with TRBJ1-3; D ambiguous. The CDR3 consists of 18 residues. Germline values: CDR1 LGHNA, CDR2 YSLEER. V was trimmed by 0 bases and J by 2 bases, leaving 17 bases between them. The DNA of the CDR3 is TGCGCCAGCAGCCAAGATTACCCACCGCAGATACCTGGAAACACCATATATTTT. Its protein is CASSQDYPPQIPGNTIYF.

V usage is TRBV7-2 and J usage is TRBJ1-1, with D unclear. From germline, CDR1 is SGHTA and CDR2 FQGNSA. Trimming removed 1 base from V and 7 bases from J, with 13 bases in between. The CDR3 is made up of 14 amino acids. The CDR3, as DNA: TGTGCCAGCAGCTTAGGCCAAAACAACGTTGAAGCTTTCTTT. Its translation is CASSLGQNNVEAFF.

Worth noting for this clone: This specimen includes other DNA sequences encoding the same CDR3. The CDR3 nucleotides read TGTGCCAGCAGTTATGGACAGAACTATGGCTACACCTTC. Translated, it gives CASSYGQNYGYTF. J is TRBJ1-2 and V is TRBV6-5; a weak D match, TRBD1 (6 bases). CDR1 and CDR2 from the germline V gene are MNHEY and SVGAGI. The germline V and J ends were trimmed by 3 bases and 2 bases, with 7 bases remaining between them. The CDR3 sequence is 13 residues long.

The rearrangement links TRBV24-1 to TRBJ2-5, with D possibly TRBD1 on 5 matching bases. CDR3 length equals 15 residues. V dropped 4 bases and J dropped 4 bases, with 15 bases sitting between them. From germline, CDR1 is KGHDR and CDR2 SFDVKD. The CDR3 DNA sequence: TGTGCCACCAGTGAAACCAACAGGTTCTCAGAGACCCAGTACTTC. It specifies CATSETNRFSETQYF.

V and J are TRBV12-5 and TRBJ1-1; the match to TRBD1 covers 8 bases. V shed 2 bases and J 5 bases; nucleotides not matched to a gene: 4. Germline assignment: CDR1 LGHNT and CDR2 FRNRAP. The CDR3 spans 14 residues. The CDR3 coding sequence is TGTGCTAGTGGTTTGCAGGGGGCTAATACTGAAGCTTTCTTT. Its translation is CASGLQGANTEAFF.

The rearrangement links TRBV19 to TRBJ1-5; 7 nucleotides match TRBD1. This CDR3 has 15 residues. With V trimmed by 5 bases and J by 2 bases, 6 bases remained unmatched. Germline loops: CDR1 LNHDA, CDR2 SQIVND (reference sequence). The CDR3 protein is CASSAPTGGNQPQHF. Here the CDR3 DNA reads TGTGCCAGTAGTGCCCCTACAGGGGGCAATCAGCCCCAGCATTTT. The variable domain in full, with the rest retrieved from reference TRBV19 and TRBJ1-5, is DGGITQSPKYLFRKEGQNVTLSCEQNLNHDAMYWYRQDPGQGLRLIYYSQIVNDFQKGDIAEGYSVSREKKESFPLTVTSAQKNPTAFYLCASSAPTGGNQPQHFGDGTRLSIL.

In this sample, this clone turned up a few times. This chain connects TRBV6-2 or TRBV6-3 to TRBJ1-5, with 7 bases that match TRBD1. The CDR3 is 13 amino acids. J was trimmed by 9 bases and V by 5 bases; bases with no gene match: 7. Germline CDR1 reads MNHEY; CDR2 reads SVGEGT. The CDR3 reads CASSLQGRGPQHF. DNA of the CDR3: TGTGCCAGCAGTCTACAGGGGCGGGGGCCCCAGCATTTT.

The V call is TRBV11-2, the J call TRBJ1-5; 7 positions agree with TRBD1. The length of the CDR3 is 14 residues. CDR1 is SGHAT, CDR2 FQNNGV, per germline. J was trimmed by 7 bases and V by 5 bases; bases with no gene match: 8. This chain's CDR3 is CASSETGEGQPQHF. CDR3 nucleotides: TGTGCCAGCAGCGAAACAGGGGAAGGGCAGCCCCAGCATTTT.

The V and J genes are TRBV2 and TRBJ1-6, with TRBD1 as a possible D gene (6 bases). V was shortened by 0 bases and J by 5 bases, with 8 bases between the two germline ends. Germline assignment: CDR1 SNHLY and CDR2 FYNNEI. There are 15 residues in the CDR3. CDR3 region: CASSEARDNNSPLHF. Here the CDR3 DNA reads TGTGCCAGCAGTGAAGCCAGGGACAATAATTCACCCCTCCACTTT.

V gene TRBV24-1 combines with J gene TRBJ2-2; 7 bases fit TRBD1. V lost 3 bases to trimming and J lost 8 bases; unmatched junction nucleotides: 14. CDR3 size: 17 residues. The germline V gene has CDR1 KGHDR and CDR2 SFDVKD. The CDR3 region has the DNA TGTGCCACCAGTGATGATAAAACAGGGGACGCCGATGGGGAGCTGTTTTTT. It encodes CATSDDKTGDADGELFF.

In its sample, this clone was seen once. The V gene is TRBV7-6, the J gene TRBJ1-2, with TRBD1 matching over 7 bases. J was trimmed by 5 bases and V by 4 bases; bases with no gene match: 7. CDR1 and CDR2 (germline): SGHVS, FNYEAQ. This CDR3 spans 14 amino acids. The CDR3 sequence: CASSYTPGQYGYTF. CDR3 nucleotides: TGTGCCAGCAGCTACACCCCGGGACAGTATGGCTACACCTTC.

This clone has just one count. The chain links TRBV19 to TRBJ2-2; 15 nucleotides match TRBD2. J gave up 5 bases and V 5 bases, and 3 bases lay outside the gene matches. Germline V CDR1 and CDR2: LNHDA, SQIVND (reference sequence). The CDR3 length is 16 residues. CDR3 coding DNA: TGTGCCAGTAGTCCGGGACTAGCGGGGGGTACCGGGGAGCTGTTTTTT. This codes for CASSPGLAGGTGELFF.

The genes are TRBV4-1 and TRBJ1-1, with D possibly matching TRBD1 (6 bases). The CDR3 runs to 17 residues. The V and J ends lost 0 bases and 0 bases respectively, with 14 bases between them. Germline V gene sequence: CDR1 MGHRA, CDR2 YSYEKL. The CDR3 DNA reads TGCGCCAGCAGCCAAGACAGGGGCACCCTTGTGAACACTGAAGCTTTCTTT. It is translated as CASSQDRGTLVNTEAFF.

The rearrangement uses TRBV6-6 and TRBJ1-5; perhaps TRBD1 as D (5 bases). Trimming took off 5 bases at V and 5 bases at J, with 16 bases between the two ends. This CDR3 has 15 amino acids. In germline, CDR1 is MNHNY, CDR2 SVGAGI (reference sequence). The CDR3 DNA is TGTGCCAGCAGTGGGGCGGGGCCGGGTCATCAGCCCCAGCATTTT. This encodes CASSGAGPGHQPQHF.